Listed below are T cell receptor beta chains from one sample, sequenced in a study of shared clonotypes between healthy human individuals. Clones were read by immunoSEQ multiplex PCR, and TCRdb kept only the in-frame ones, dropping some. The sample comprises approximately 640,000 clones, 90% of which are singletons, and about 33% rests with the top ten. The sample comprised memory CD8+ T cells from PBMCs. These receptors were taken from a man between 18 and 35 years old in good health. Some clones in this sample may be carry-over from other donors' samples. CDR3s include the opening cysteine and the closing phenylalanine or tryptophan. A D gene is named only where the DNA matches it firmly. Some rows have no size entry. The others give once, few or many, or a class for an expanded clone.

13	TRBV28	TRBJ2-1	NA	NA	CASSLLELQEQFF	TGTGCCAGCAGTCTACTAGAACTCCAAGAGCAGTTCTTC
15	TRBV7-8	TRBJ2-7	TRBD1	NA	CASSYDRGLPYEQYF	TGTGCCAGCAGCTACGACAGGGGCCTCCCCTACGAGCAGTACTTC
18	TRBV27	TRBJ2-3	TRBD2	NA	CASSLRWGLAGSTDTQYF	TGTGCCAGCAGTTTAAGATGGGGACTAGCGGGTTCCACAGATACGCAGTATTTT
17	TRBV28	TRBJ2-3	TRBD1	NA	CASSFIPGQGWTDTQYF	TGTGCCAGCAGTTTCATACCGGGACAGGGGTGGACAGATACGCAGTATTTT
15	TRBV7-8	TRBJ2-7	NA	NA	CASSLREGQTYEQYF	TGTGCCAGCAGCCTCCGTGAGGGACAAACGTACGAGCAGTACTTC
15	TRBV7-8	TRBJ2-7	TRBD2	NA	CASSPRDYLTYEQYF	TGTGCCAGCAGCCCCCGGGACTACCTAACATACGAGCAGTACTTC
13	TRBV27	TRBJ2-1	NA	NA	CASSPFHRHEQFF	TGTGCCAGCAGTCCTTTTCACCGCCATGAGCAGTTCTTC
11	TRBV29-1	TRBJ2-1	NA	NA	CSQGGYNEQFF	TGCAGCCAGGGGGGCTACAATGAGCAGTTCTTC
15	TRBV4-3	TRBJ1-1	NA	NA	CASSQEWGLNTEAFF	TGCGCCAGCAGCCAAGAATGGGGACTAAACACTGAAGCTTTCTTT
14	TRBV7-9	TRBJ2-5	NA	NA	CASSSVGSQETQYF	TGTGCCAGCAGCTCGGTCGGCAGCCAAGAGACCCAGTACTTC
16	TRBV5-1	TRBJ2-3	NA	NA	CASSPFGARGTDTQYF	TGCGCCAGCAGCCCATTCGGGGCGAGGGGCACAGATACGCAGTATTTT
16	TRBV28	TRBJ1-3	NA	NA	CASSPFGFISGNTIYF	TGTGCCAGCAGCCCCTTCGGTTTCATCTCTGGAAACACCATATATTTT
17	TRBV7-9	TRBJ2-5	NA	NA	CASSRIVESLRKETQYF	TGTGCCAGCAGCCGAATCGTCGAGTCTCTCAGGAAAGAGACCCAGTACTTC
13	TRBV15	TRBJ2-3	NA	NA	CATSSRTSNTQYF	TGTGCCACCAGCAGTCGTACTAGCAATACGCAGTATTTT
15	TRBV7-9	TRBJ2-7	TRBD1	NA	CASSLLDRGDHEQYF	TGTGCCAGCAGCTTATTGGACAGGGGGGACCACGAGCAGTACTTC
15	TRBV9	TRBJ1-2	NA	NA	CASSVVVIPTYGYTF	TGTGCCAGCAGCGTAGTAGTAATCCCGACTTATGGCTACACCTTC
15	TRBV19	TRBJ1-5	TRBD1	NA	CASSPDREGNQPQHF	TGTGCCAGTAGTCCGGACAGGGAGGGCAATCAGCCCCAGCATTTT
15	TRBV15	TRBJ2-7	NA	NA	CATSRVGSVYYEQYF	TGTGCCACCAGCAGAGTAGGTAGCGTCTACTACGAGCAGTACTTC
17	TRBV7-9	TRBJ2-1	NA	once	CASSLEVAGRGYNEQFF	TGTGCCAGCAGCTTAGAGGTGGCGGGCAGGGGATACAATGAGCAGTTCTTC
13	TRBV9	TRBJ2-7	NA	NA	CASSPHRDHEQYF	TGTGCCAGCAGCCCCCACAGGGACCACGAGCAGTACTTC
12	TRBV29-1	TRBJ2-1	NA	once	CSELDGWGEQFF	TGCAGCGAGCTGGACGGTTGGGGTGAGCAGTTCTTC
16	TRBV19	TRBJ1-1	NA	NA	CASSTAGVERGAEAFF	TGTGCCAGTAGTACGGCGGGGGTGGAAAGAGGCGCTGAAGCTTTCTTT
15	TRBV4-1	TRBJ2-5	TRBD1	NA	CASSHSQGAGETQYF	TGCGCCAGCAGCCATTCACAGGGGGCGGGAGAGACCCAGTACTTC
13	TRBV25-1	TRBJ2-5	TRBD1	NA	CASGRGQVETQYF	TGTGCCAGCGGCCGGGGACAGGTAGAGACCCAGTACTTC
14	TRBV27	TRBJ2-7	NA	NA	CASSLSPNSYEQYF	TGTGCCAGCAGTTTATCCCCGAACTCCTACGAGCAGTACTTC
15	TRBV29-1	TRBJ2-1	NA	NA	CSVEGDIVSYNEQFF	TGCAGCGTTGAAGGAGACATAGTATCCTACAATGAGCAGTTCTTC
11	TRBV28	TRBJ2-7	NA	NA	CASSFLYEQYF	TGTGCCAGCAGTTTCCTCTACGAGCAGTACTTC
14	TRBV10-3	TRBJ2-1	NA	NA	CAISEGGRGAEQFF	TGTGCCATCAGTGAAGGGGGGCGCGGCGCGGAGCAGTTCTTC
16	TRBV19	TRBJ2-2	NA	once	CASSHGPYPNTGELFF	TGTGCCAGTAGCCATGGACCATATCCCAACACCGGGGAGCTGTTTTTT
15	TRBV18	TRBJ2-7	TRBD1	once	CASSTRDRGSYEQYF	TGTGCCAGCTCAACCCGGGACAGGGGCTCCTACGAGCAGTACTTC
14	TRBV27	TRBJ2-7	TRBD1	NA	CASSWGQGAYEQYF	TGTGCCAGCAGTTGGGGACAGGGAGCCTACGAGCAGTACTTC
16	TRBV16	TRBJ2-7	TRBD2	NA	CASSPAGASGSYEQYF	TGTGCCAGCAGCCCCGCGGGGGCTAGCGGGAGCTACGAGCAGTACTTC